This TCR beta chain emerged from a study of tumor-infiltrating lymphocytes in oesophageal squamous cell carcinoma. TCRdb itself ran the PCR reads through MiXCR, one entry per CDR3 protein. Among fewer than 25,000 distinct CDR3 sequences listed, around a third were seen once. V was shortened by 5 bases and J by 7 bases, with 15 bases between the two germline ends. The V gene's germline CDR1 is SGHTA and CDR2 FQGTGA. The CDR3 length is 13 residues. The sample holds many counts of this clonotype. Given a much more abundant clone one base away, this may be a read error. The sequenced material came from esophageal tumor tissue. The J gene is TRBJ2-7, the V gene TRBV7-3; D ambiguous. This clonotype was obtained from a female donor with esophageal squamous cell carcinoma. CDR3 residues: CASSHDFYNEQYF. CDR3 coding DNA: TGTGCCAGCAGCCACGACTTCTACAATGAGCAGTACTTC.